These T cell receptor beta chains were read from a single sample in a study of early T cells in non-severe SARS-CoV-2 infection. TCRdb reprocessed the 5' RACE reads via MiXCR and lists one record per CDR3 protein. This repertoire shows roughly 69,000 distinct CDR3 sequences, about 10% found once; its top ten account for under 15%. The sequences come from whole blood, collected at baseline. The source is an adult who was a healthcare worker with PCR-confirmed SARS-CoV-2 infection or an uninfected control (not recorded which). The CDR3 runs from the conserved cysteine through the conserved F or W. A D gene is named only where the DNA matches it firmly. Only part of the rows carry a size: once, few, many, or a class if the clone is expanded.

-,TRBD1,TRBV20-1,TRBJ2-7,CSASNRGYEQYF,TGCAGTGCTAGTAACAGGGGCTACGAGCAGTACTTC
few,-,TRBV7-2,TRBJ2-7,CASSLGEGQFMYEQYF,TGTGCCAGCAGCTTAGGAGAGGGACAATTTATGTACGAGCAGTACTTC
-,-,TRBV7-7,TRBJ2-2,CASSRTLANTGELFF,TGTGCTAGCAGCCGGACGCTAGCGAACACCGGGGAGCTGTTTTTT
few,-,TRBV6-5,TRBJ2-5,CASSPEAFLKTQYF,TGTGCCAGCAGTCCGGAGGCCTTCCTGAAGACCCAGTACTTC
-,-,TRBV20-1,TRBJ1-2,CSANPEFFSGQSYGYTF,TGCAGTGCTAACCCAGAGTTTTTCTCTGGGCAGTCCTATGGCTACACCTTC
many,-,TRBV20-1,TRBJ1-2,CSATNPRGNYGYTF,TGCAGTGCTACGAACCCCAGGGGTAACTATGGCTACACCTTC
many,TRBD2,TRBV7-9,TRBJ2-5,CASSPSGSQETQYF,TGTGCCAGCAGCCCTAGCGGGAGCCAAGAGACCCAGTACTTC
many,-,TRBV19,TRBJ2-3,CASSPARTGSDTQYF,TGTGCCAGTAGCCCCGCGCGTACCGGAAGCGATACGCAGTATTTT
few,-,TRBV12-3/TRBV12-4,TRBJ2-7,CASSLPDSPYEQYF,TGTGCCAGCAGTTTACCCGACAGTCCCTACGAGCAGTACTTC
many,TRBD2,TRBV6-1,TRBJ2-1,CATSGTSGRYNEQFF,TGTGCCACCAGTGGTACTAGCGGGAGATACAATGAGCAGTTCTTC
few,TRBD2,TRBV6-6,TRBJ2-5,CASANHPSGTQTSKTQYF,TGTGCCAGTGCAAATCACCCTAGCGGAACCCAAACCTCCAAGACCCAGTACTTC
few,-,TRBV13,TRBJ1-1,CASSQMTEAFF,TGTGCCAGCAGTCAGATGACTGAAGCTTTCTTT
many,-,TRBV20-1,TRBJ2-1,CSARDLLSGRSNEQFF,TGCAGTGCTAGAGATCTTCTTAGTGGGAGAAGCAATGAGCAGTTCTTC
-,-,TRBV20-1,TRBJ1-2,CSAATGIANYGYTF,TGCAGTGCCGCGACAGGAATCGCTAACTATGGCTACACCTTC
few,TRBD2,TRBV12-3/TRBV12-4,TRBJ2-1,CASSSPRRSGRGNEQFF,TGTGCCAGCAGTTCTCCCCGAAGAAGCGGGAGAGGCAATGAGCAGTTCTTC
-,TRBD2,TRBV20-1,TRBJ2-7,CSAPALAGVEQYF,TGCAGTGCCCCCGCGCTAGCGGGAGTCGAGCAGTACTTC
many,-,TRBV6-6,TRBJ1-5,CASSYSASSNQPQHF,TGTGCCAGCAGTTACTCTGCCAGTAGCAATCAGCCCCAGCATTTT
many,-,TRBV11-2,TRBJ1-6,CASSLAGGDSPLHF,TGTGCCAGCAGCTTAGCGGGGGGTGATTCACCCCTCCACTTT
many,-,TRBV24-1,TRBJ1-5,CATSDSRTLDQPQHF,TGTGCCACCAGTGATTCCCGGACACTGGATCAGCCCCAGCATTTT
once,-,TRBV12-5,TRBJ2-3,CASGDPYSTDTQYF,TGTGCTAGTGGGGACCCCTATAGCACAGATACGCAGTATTTT
-,-,TRBV30,TRBJ2-1,CAWSVGREQFF,TGTGCCTGGAGTGTTGGGAGGGAGCAGTTCTTC
few,TRBD1,TRBV18,TRBJ1-1,CASSPRQGRGNTEAFF,TGTGCCAGCTCTCCCCGACAGGGAAGGGGGAACACTGAAGCTTTCTTT
many,-,TRBV12-3/TRBV12-4,TRBJ1-5,CASSPGGARNQPQHF,TGTGCCAGCAGTCCCGGGGGGGCGAGGAATCAGCCCCAGCATTTT
many,-,TRBV12-3/TRBV12-4,TRBJ1-5,CASSRGLNQPQHF,TGTGCCAGCAGCCGGGGCCTGAATCAGCCCCAGCATTTT
-,-,TRBV6-4,TRBJ2-7,CASSERAGPSYEQYF,TGTGCCAGCAGTGAACGGGCGGGACCCTCCTACGAGCAGTACTTC
few,-,TRBV6-2/TRBV6-3,TRBJ2-7,CASINRDTSYEQYF,TGTGCCAGCATCAATAGGGACACCTCCTACGAGCAGTACTTC